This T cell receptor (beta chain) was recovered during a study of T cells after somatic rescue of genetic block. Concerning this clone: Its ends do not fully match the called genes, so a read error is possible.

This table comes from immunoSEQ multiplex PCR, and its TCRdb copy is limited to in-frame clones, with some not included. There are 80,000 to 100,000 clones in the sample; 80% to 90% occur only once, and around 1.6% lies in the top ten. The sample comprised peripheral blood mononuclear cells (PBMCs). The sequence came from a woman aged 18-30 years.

This CDR3 is CASSEEERDEQYF. DNA for the CDR3: TGTGCCAGCAGCGAAGAGGAGCGCGACGAGCAGTACTTC. The chain recombines TRBV6-1 with TRBJ2-7; no reliable D call. Germline-derived CDR1 and CDR2 are MNHNS and SASEGT. The CDR3 spans 13 residues.